What follows are 17 T cell receptor beta chains derived from one specimen sequenced in a study of Ad26.COV2.S vaccination and SARS-CoV-2 variants. TCRdb keeps only in-frame clones here, not all; method: immunoSEQ multiplex PCR. The sample has some 180,000 clones; around 88% are singletons. The starting material was peripheral blood, obtained after recovery from COVID-19. The receptors come from a human donor who had recovered from COVID-19.

The chain joins TRBV5-1 to TRBJ2-5; either TRBD1 or TRBD2 may supply D (5 bases each). This CDR3 is 13 amino acids long. The ends were cut back, 0 bases at V and 5 bases at J, with 8 bases in the middle. In germline, CDR1 is SGHRS, CDR2 YFSETQ. In DNA form, the CDR3 reads TGCGCCAGCAGCTTGGGATGGGGGGAGACCCAGTACTTC. Translating gives CASSLGWGETQYF.

The chain joins TRBV6-1 to TRBJ2-5; D remains ambiguous. The CDR3 is 16 amino acids. V was pared by 3 bases and J by 0 bases, with 14 bases between. Germline V gene data show CDR1 as MNHNS and CDR2 as SASEGT. In DNA form, the CDR3 reads TGTGCCAGCAGTGATCCGTATGCAGAATACCAAGAGACCCAGTACTTC. Its translation: CASSDPYAEYQETQYF.

The chain is built from TRBV19 and TRBJ2-7; D unresolved. V was trimmed by 1 base and J by 2 bases, leaving 6 bases between them. Germline V lookup: CDR1 LNHDA, CDR2 SQIVND (reference sequence). The length of the CDR3 is 13 residues. The CDR3 region is CASSIGQAYEQYF. CDR3 nucleotide sequence: TGTGCCAGTAGTATAGGTCAGGCCTACGAGCAGTACTTC.

The rearrangement links TRBV7-2 to TRBJ2-2; the D gene could be TRBD1 or TRBD2 (5 bases each). CDR1 is SGHTA, CDR2 FQGNSA, per germline. Trimming removed 1 base from V and 4 bases from J, with 10 bases in between. The CDR3 loop spans 15 amino acids. CDR3 residues: CASSLGGISTGELFF. CDR3 bases: TGTGCCAGCAGCTTAGGGGGGATATCCACCGGGGAGCTGTTTTTT.

The sample holds one count of this clone. The V gene is TRBV7-8, the J gene TRBJ1-3; D is undetermined. The CDR3 loop spans 15 amino acids. V was cut by 1 base and J by 0 bases, with 7 bases left in between. In germline, CDR1 is SGHVS, CDR2 FQNEAQ. CDR3 bases: TGTGCCAGCAGCTTAGTGGCGGGCTCTGGAAACACCATATATTTT. Translated, it gives CASSLVAGSGNTIYF. The variable domain in full, with the rest retrieved from reference TRBV7-8 and TRBJ1-3, is GAGVSQSPRYKVAKRGQDVALRCDPISGHVSLFWYQQALGQGPEFLTYFQNEAQLDKSGLPSDRFFAERPEGSVSTLKIQRTQQEDSAVYLCASSLVAGSGNTIYFGEGSWLTVV.

Regarding this clone: Within the sample, other DNA sequences also encode this same CDR3. This chain links TRBV5-1 with TRBJ2-3; 12 bases are shared with TRBD2. J was trimmed by 3 bases and V by 2 bases; bases with no gene match: 1. The germline V gene encodes CDR1 SGHRS and CDR2 YFSETQ. This CDR3 has 15 amino acids. CDR3 in DNA: TGCGCCAGCAGCTTCCTAGCGGGAGGGACAGATACGCAGTATTTT. This sequence encodes CASSFLAGGTDTQYF. The entire variable domain, with the rest obtained from reference TRBV5-1 and TRBJ2-3, is as follows: KAGVTQTPRYLIKTRGQQVTLSCSPISGHRSVSWYQQTPGQGLQFLFEYFSETQRNKGNFPGRFSGRQFSNSRSEMNVSTLELGDSALYLCASSFLAGGTDTQYFGPGTRLTVL.

This chain connects TRBV4-1 to TRBJ2-3; D assignment may be TRBD1 or TRBD2 (5 bases each). Germline V gene sequence: CDR1 MGHRA, CDR2 YSYEKL. Between the trimmed V and J ends, which lost 9 bases and 5 bases, there was a span of 18 bases. The CDR3 contains 14 residues. The CDR3 sequence: CASSDRGLGDTQYF. CDR3 coding DNA: TGCGCCAGTTCCGACCGGGGCCTCGGAGATACGCAGTATTTT.

This chain links TRBV28 with TRBJ1-5, with 11 positions matching TRBD1. The CDR3 consists of 15 residues. Unmatched junction bases numbered 5, after V lost 2 bases and J lost 8 bases. The germline V gene has CDR1 MDHEN and CDR2 SYDVKM. The CDR3 sequence: CASSLGTGGGKPQHF. The DNA for the CDR3 is TGTGCCAGCAGTTTAGGGACAGGGGGAGGAAAGCCCCAGCATTTT. Variable domain in full (rest from reference TRBV28 and TRBJ1-5): DVKVTQSSRYLVKRTGEKVFLECVQDMDHENMFWYRQDPGLGLRLIYFSYDVKMKEKGDIPEGYSVSREKKERFSLILESASTNQTSMYLCASSLGTGGGKPQHFGDGTRLSIL.

The chain couples TRBV15 to TRBJ1-5; D unresolved. CDR1 is LNHNV, CDR2 YYDKDF, per germline (reference sequence). This CDR3 spans 15 amino acids. Trimming removed 0 bases at V and 6 bases at J, with 12 bases between. CDR3 region: CATSRDIGLGQPQHF. The CDR3 DNA reads TGTGCCACCAGCAGAGATATTGGGCTAGGTCAGCCCCAGCATTTT.

V usage is TRBV19 and J usage is TRBJ1-6, with TRBD1 matching over 7 bases. Trimming removed 4 bases from V and 7 bases from J; junction bases left unmatched: 10. The CDR3 is 16 amino acids. Germline CDR1 reads LNHDA; CDR2 reads SQIVND (reference sequence). The CDR3 DNA follows: TGTGCCAGTAGTACGTTGGGGGGACAGAACAATTCACCCCTCCACTTT. Translating gives CASSTLGGQNNSPLHF.

The chain carries TRBV30 and TRBJ1-4, with D possibly being TRBD1 (5 bases). The CDR3 spans 15 residues. Germline V lookup: CDR1 GTSNPN, CDR2 SVGIG (reference sequence). Trimming took off 0 bases at V and 5 bases at J, with 13 bases between the two ends. CDR3 amino acids: CAWSVQGEGNEKLFF. For the CDR3, the DNA is TGTGCCTGGAGTGTACAAGGGGAGGGAAATGAAAAACTGTTTTTT. Drawing the rest from reference TRBV30 and TRBJ1-4, the complete variable domain is SQTIHQWPATLVQPVGSPLSLECTVEGTSNPNLYWYRQAAGRGLQLLFYSVGIGQISSEVPQNLSASRPQDRQFILSSKKLLLSDSGFYLCAWSVQGEGNEKLFFGSGTQLSVL.

Here the CDR3 reads CATSDSDSAHSYEQYF. The CDR3 DNA is TGTGCCACCAGTGATTCGGACAGTGCTCACTCCTACGAGCAGTACTTC. The V and J genes are TRBV24-1 and TRBJ2-7; perhaps TRBD1 as D (6 bases). The CDR3 consists of 16 residues. Germline CDR1 and CDR2: KGHDR and SFDVKD. Trimming took 2 bases from V and 0 from J, leaving 13 bases between them.

The chain recombines TRBV4-2 with TRBJ2-3; D gene unclear. CDR3 length: 14 amino acids. V lost 0 bases to trimming and J lost 3 bases, with 7 bases between them. Per the germline V gene, CDR1 is LGHNA and CDR2 is YNFKEQ. The CDR3 spells CASSQEPQTDTQYF. The CDR3 DNA reads as TGTGCCAGCAGCCAAGAACCCCAAACAGATACGCAGTATTTT.

The rearrangement links TRBV10-3 to TRBJ2-7; D could derive from TRBD1 or TRBD2 (6 bases each). Germline V CDR1 and CDR2: ENHRY, SYGVKD. V gave up 5 bases and J gave up 0 bases, with 17 bases separating them. There are 16 residues in the CDR3. The CDR3 protein is CAISLPQGTPSYEQYF. CDR3 DNA sequence: TGTGCCATCAGTTTGCCCCAGGGGACTCCCTCCTACGAGCAGTACTTC.

The rearrangement joins TRBV6-1 to TRBJ1-2; D might be TRBD1 (6 bases). Trimming removed 0 bases at V and 3 bases at J, with 8 bases between. The CDR3 loop spans 14 amino acids. Germline lookup yields CDR1 MNHNS and CDR2 SASEGT. The CDR3 protein is CASSEAGGDYGYTF. DNA of the CDR3: TGTGCCAGCAGTGAAGCAGGGGGTGACTATGGCTACACCTTC.

The chain links TRBV7-9 to TRBJ1-6; the D gene is possibly TRBD1 (6 bases). Per the germline V gene, CDR1 is SEHNR and CDR2 is FQNEAQ (reference sequence). V dropped 1 base and J dropped 7 bases, with 8 bases sitting between them. The CDR3 runs to 14 residues. For the CDR3, the DNA is TGTGCCAGCAGCTTAGGGACAGCAAATTCACCCCTCCACTTT. Amino acid sequence: CASSLGTANSPLHF.

V and J are TRBV19 and TRBJ2-6, with D unclear. Germline V CDR1 and CDR2: LNHDA, SQIVND (reference sequence). Trimming removed 7 bases at V and 0 bases at J, with 10 bases between. This CDR3 has 15 amino acids. The CDR3 here is CASTPVSSGANVLTF. CDR3 nucleotides: TGTGCCAGTACCCCCGTTAGCTCTGGGGCCAACGTCCTGACTTTC.